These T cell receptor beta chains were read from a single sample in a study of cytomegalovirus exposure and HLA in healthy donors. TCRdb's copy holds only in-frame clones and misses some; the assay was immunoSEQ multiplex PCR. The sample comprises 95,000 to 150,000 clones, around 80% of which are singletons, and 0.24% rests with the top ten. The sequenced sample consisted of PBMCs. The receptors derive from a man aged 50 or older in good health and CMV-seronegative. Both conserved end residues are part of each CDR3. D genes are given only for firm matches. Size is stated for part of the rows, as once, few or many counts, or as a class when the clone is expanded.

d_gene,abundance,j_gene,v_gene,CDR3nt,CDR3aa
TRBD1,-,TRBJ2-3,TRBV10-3,TGTGCCACCCGACAGGGGGGACCAGATACGCAGTATTTT,CATRQGGPDTQYF
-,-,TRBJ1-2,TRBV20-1,TGCAGTGCCCCTGGGGGGGGTGGCTACACCTTC,CSAPGGGGYTF
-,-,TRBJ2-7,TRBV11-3,TGTGCCAGCAGCACAGGGCCCTCCTACGAGCAGTACTTC,CASSTGPSYEQYF
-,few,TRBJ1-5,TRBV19,TGTGCCAGTAGTATAGGCCCTGGAGGGAGCAATCAGCCCCAGCATTTT,CASSIGPGGSNQPQHF
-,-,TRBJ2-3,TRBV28,TGTGCCAGCACCTCGACAGTGTCGGATACGCAGTATTTT,CASTSTVSDTQYF
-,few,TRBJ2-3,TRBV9,TGTGCCAGCAGCGTAGTGCAGGGGTTAAGCACAGATACGCAGTATTTT,CASSVVQGLSTDTQYF
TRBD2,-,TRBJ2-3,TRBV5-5,TGTGCCAGCAGCTTGAGAGAGGGAGGGCCTAGCGGGGGTCTAGATACGCAGTATTTT,CASSLREGGPSGGLDTQYF
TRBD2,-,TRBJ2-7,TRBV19,TGTGCCAGTAGTAGACAGCGGGACCCCTCCTACGAGCAGTACTTC,CASSRQRDPSYEQYF
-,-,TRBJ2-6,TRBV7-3,TGTGCCAGCAGCCTCTTCGGGGCCAACGTCCTGACTTTC,CASSLFGANVLTF
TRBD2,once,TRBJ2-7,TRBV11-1,TGTGCCAGCAGATCGACTAGCGGGAGGAGGTACGAGCAGTACTTC,CASRSTSGRRYEQYF
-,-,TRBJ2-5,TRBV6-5,TGTGCCAGCAGCGACAGTCGCCGAACCCAGTACTTC,CASSDSRRTQYF
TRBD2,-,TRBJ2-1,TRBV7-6,TGTGCCAGCAGCTTAGCTGGGGGACTAAAGTACTGGGACAATGAGCAGTTCTTC,CASSLAGGLKYWDNEQFF
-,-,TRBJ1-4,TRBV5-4,TGTGCCTTTTCGGCCCGACTTGCAACTAATGAAAAACTGTTTTTT,CAFSARLATNEKLFF
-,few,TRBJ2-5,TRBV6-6,TGTGCCAGCAGTTACTCGGTCTCGGGAACAGTGACCCAGTACTTC,CASSYSVSGTVTQYF
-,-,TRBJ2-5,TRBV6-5,TGTGCCAGCAGTTACTCTCTACTAGCAGGGATAAAGTACTTC,CASSYSLLAGIKYF
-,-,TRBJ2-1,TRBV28,TGTGCCAGCGGAGGAAAACCCCCACTTTACGAGCAGTTCTTC,CASGGKPPLYEQFF
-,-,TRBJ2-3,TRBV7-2,TGTGCCAGCAGCTTAGGGGGGCCGGGCACAGATACGCAGTATTTT,CASSLGGPGTDTQYF
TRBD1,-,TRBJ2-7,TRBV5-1,TGCGCCAGCAGCTTGGGACAGGGCGCCTACGAGCAGTACTTC,CASSLGQGAYEQYF
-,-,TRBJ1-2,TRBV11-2,TGTGCCAGCAGCCCCGACAGGATCTATGGCTACACCTTC,CASSPDRIYGYTF
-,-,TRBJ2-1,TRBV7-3,TGTGCCAGCAGCTCCGAGTTTTCCGAGCAGTTCTTC,CASSSEFSEQFF
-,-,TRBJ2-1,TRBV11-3,TGTGCCAGCAGCATCGGACAGTCCTACAATGAGCAGTTCTTC,CASSIGQSYNEQFF
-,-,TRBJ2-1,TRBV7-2,TGTGCCAGCAGCTTAAGGAGCCCGACTAATGAGCAGTTCTTC,CASSLRSPTNEQFF
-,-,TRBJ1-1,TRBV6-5,TGTGCCATCCATGGGCCCAACAGGGCAGCTTTCTTT,CAIHGPNRAAFF
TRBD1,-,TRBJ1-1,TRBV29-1,TGCAGCGGCCGGACAGGAGCCCAGAACACTGAAGCTTTCTTT,CSGRTGAQNTEAFF
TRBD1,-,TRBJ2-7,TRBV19,TGTGCCAGTAGTATTTCGGTGGGGGACAGCTACTACGAGCAGTACTTC,CASSISVGDSYYEQYF
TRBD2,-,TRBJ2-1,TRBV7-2,TGTGCCAGCAGCTTCCCAGCGGGAGGGTTCAATGAGCAGTTCTTC,CASSFPAGGFNEQFF
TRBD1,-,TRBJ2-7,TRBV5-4,TGTGCCAGCAGCTTGGGACAGGGGTTCGACGAGCAGTACTTC,CASSLGQGFDEQYF
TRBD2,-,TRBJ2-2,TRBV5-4,TGTGCCAGCAGCTCAAAAACTAGCGGGGTGAACACCGGGGAGCTGTTTTTT,CASSSKTSGVNTGELFF
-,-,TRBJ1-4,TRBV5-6,TGTGCCAGCAGCGAACCAGGGTACGATGAAAAACTGTTTTTT,CASSEPGYDEKLFF
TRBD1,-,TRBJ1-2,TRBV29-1,TGCAGCGTGAGACAGGGTCGGAGCTACACCTTC,CSVRQGRSYTF
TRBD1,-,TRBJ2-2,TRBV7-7,TGTGCTACCGCCCGGGACAGGGACTCCGGGGAGCTGTTTTTT,CATARDRDSGELFF
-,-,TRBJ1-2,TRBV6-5,TGTGCCAGCAGTACGGACAGAACGAACTATGGCTACACCTTC,CASSTDRTNYGYTF
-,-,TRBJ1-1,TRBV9,TGTGCCAGCAGGTCCGGGGGCACTGAAGCTTTCTTT,CASRSGGTEAFF
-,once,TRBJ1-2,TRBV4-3,TGCGCCAGCAGCCAAGATTTATCCAGTAACTATGGCTACACCTTC,CASSQDLSSNYGYTF
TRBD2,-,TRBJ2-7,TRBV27,TGTGCCAGCAGTTTCAGCGGGAGCTCCTACGAGCAGTACTTC,CASSFSGSSYEQYF
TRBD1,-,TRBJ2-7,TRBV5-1,TGCGCCAGCAGGCGCGCGGGACAGGCCTACGAGCAGTACTTC,CASRRAGQAYEQYF
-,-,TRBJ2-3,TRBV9,TGTGCCAGCAGCGTAGTAGCCCTCCCCACAGATACGCAGTATTTT,CASSVVALPTDTQYF
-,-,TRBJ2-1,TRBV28,TGTGCCAGCAGGCGACAGGCCCTTACTATGGGGCAGTTCTTC,CASRRQALTMGQFF
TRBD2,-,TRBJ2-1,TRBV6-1,TGTGCCAGCAAGTCGGGACTAGCGGTTAATGAGCAGTTCTTC,CASKSGLAVNEQFF
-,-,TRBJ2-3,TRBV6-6,TGTGCCAGCAGTACCGTCGCCTCAGGCACAGATACGCAGTATTTT,CASSTVASGTDTQYF
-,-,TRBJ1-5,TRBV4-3,TGCGCCAGCAGCCAAACCGGGACTCAGCAGCCCCAGCATTTT,CASSQTGTQQPQHF
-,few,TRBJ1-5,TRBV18,TGTGCCAGCTCACTACAGCGACAGGCCCCGGATCAGCCCCAGCATTTT,CASSLQRQAPDQPQHF
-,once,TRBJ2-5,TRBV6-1,TGTGCCAGCAGTGAGCGCGTTCGGGGTGGGCAAGAGACCCAGTACTTC,CASSERVRGGQETQYF
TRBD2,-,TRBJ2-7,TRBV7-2,TGTGCCAGCAGCTTCGGGGTAGCGGGAAGCAGCTCCTACGAGCAGTACTTC,CASSFGVAGSSSYEQYF
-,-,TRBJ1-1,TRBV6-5,TGTGCCAGCAGTTACTTCAGTTCGAACACTGAAGCTTTCTTT,CASSYFSSNTEAFF
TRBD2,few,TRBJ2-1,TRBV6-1,TGTGCCAGCGCTAGGCTAGCGGACTACAATGAGCAGTTCTTC,CASARLADYNEQFF
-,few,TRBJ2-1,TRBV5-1,TGCGCCAGCAGCTTGTCGGACTCCAGTGTTGTGTTCTTC,CASSLSDSSVVFF
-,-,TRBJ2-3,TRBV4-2,TGTGCCAGCAGCCAAGAACTAGTAGGGGATACGCAGTATTTT,CASSQELVGDTQYF
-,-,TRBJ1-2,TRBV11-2,TGTGCCAGCAGCCAACAGGCAAGAGCTAACTATGGCTACACCTTC,CASSQQARANYGYTF
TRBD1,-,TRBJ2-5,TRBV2,TGTGCCAGCAGTGGATGGGACAGGGTTCAAGAGACCCAGTACTTC,CASSGWDRVQETQYF
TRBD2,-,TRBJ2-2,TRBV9,TGTGCCAGCAGCTCGTGGGGACTAGCGGGAGGGGGTACCGGGGAGCTGTTTTTT,CASSSWGLAGGGTGELFF
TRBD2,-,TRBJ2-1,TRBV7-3,TGTGCCAGCAGCTTGGCGGGAGGGGGCGAGCAGTTCTTC,CASSLAGGGEQFF
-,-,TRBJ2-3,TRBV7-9,TGTGCCAGCAGTCAGGCTAGCTTAACAGATACGCAGTATTTT,CASSQASLTDTQYF
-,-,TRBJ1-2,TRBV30,TGTGCCTGGGGCGGCTACACCTTC,CAWGGYTF